This is a list of T cell receptor beta chains from one sample in a study of shared clonotypes between healthy human individuals. TCRdb's table, derived via immunoSEQ multiplex PCR, lists solely in-frame clones and lacks some. The repertoire has over a million clones, around 95% of them found once; the top ten carry 1% to 1.5%. Source material: naive CD4+ T cells sorted from blood. These TCRs come from a young man in good health. Each CDR3 is given with its conserved first and last residue. D genes are given only for firm matches. Some rows have no size entry. The others give once, few or many, or a class for an expanded clone.

j_call | d_call | clone_size | v_call | cdr3_aa | cdr3_nt
TRBJ1-1 | . | . | TRBV5-6 | CASSQLRGFTEAFF | TGTGCCAGCAGCCAACTCCGGGGTTTCACTGAAGCTTTCTTT
TRBJ2-1 | . | . | TRBV6-5 | CASSRDTYNEQFF | TGTGCCAGCAGCAGGGACACCTACAATGAGCAGTTCTTC
TRBJ2-5 | . | . | TRBV29-1 | CSAGLAGAETQYF | TGCAGCGCGGGATTGGCAGGGGCAGAGACCCAGTACTTC
TRBJ2-5 | TRBD2 | . | TRBV7-9 | CASMVAGRVTQYF | TGTGCCAGCATGGTAGCGGGACGGGTGACCCAGTACTTC
TRBJ2-7 | . | . | TRBV28 | CASTLTKGTPYEQYF | TGTGCCAGCACCCTAACCAAAGGGACTCCCTACGAGCAGTACTTC
TRBJ2-7 | . | . | TRBV27 | CASSPRYEQYF | TGTGCCAGCAGCCCGCGCTACGAGCAGTACTTC
TRBJ2-3 | . | . | TRBV5-1 | CASSATPLPDTQYF | TGCGCCAGCAGCGCAACCCCTCTACCAGATACGCAGTATTTT
TRBJ2-7 | . | . | TRBV4-2 | CASSQPIGQGKTYEQYF | TGTGCCAGCAGCCAGCCGATCGGGCAGGGTAAGACCTACGAGCAGTACTTC
TRBJ1-4 | TRBD1 | . | TRBV14 | CASSQRTGGWTNEKLFF | TGTGCCAGCAGCCAGCGGACAGGGGGTTGGACTAATGAAAAACTGTTTTTT
TRBJ2-3 | . | . | TRBV6-5 | CASSAHRTPPDTQYF | TGTGCCAGCAGTGCCCACCGGACTCCCCCGGATACGCAGTATTTT
TRBJ2-3 | TRBD2 | . | TRBV11-2 | CASSFRASGRENTQYF | TGTGCCAGCAGCTTCCGGGCTAGCGGGAGGGAGAATACGCAGTATTTT
TRBJ2-3 | . | . | TRBV19 | CASSIIPGDTQYF | TGTGCCAGTAGTATAATCCCGGGAGATACGCAGTATTTT
TRBJ1-5 | TRBD1 | . | TRBV14 | CASSPGGMPQPQHF | TGTGCCAGCAGCCCAGGGGGCATGCCTCAGCCCCAGCATTTT
TRBJ2-7 | . | . | TRBV19 | CASSVLGQGTYEQYF | TGTGCCAGTAGTGTACTCGGGCAGGGAACCTACGAGCAGTACTTC
TRBJ1-4 | TRBD1 | . | TRBV15 | CATSRTGWSATNEKLFF | TGTGCCACCAGCAGGACAGGGTGGAGTGCAACTAATGAAAAACTGTTTTTT
TRBJ2-7 | TRBD1 | few | TRBV4-1 | CASSQEGTGAYEQYF | TGCGCCAGCAGCCAAGAAGGGACAGGGGCCTACGAGCAGTACTTC
TRBJ2-1 | TRBD2 | once | TRBV25-1 | CASSEWLAGGKGEQFF | TGTGCCAGCAGTGAATGGTTAGCGGGAGGAAAGGGTGAGCAGTTCTTC
TRBJ1-1 | . | . | TRBV10-3 | CAITPTPNTEAFF | TGTGCCATCACCCCCACACCGAACACTGAAGCTTTCTTT
TRBJ2-7 | . | . | TRBV28 | CASSPRGGLLGSYEQYF | TGTGCCAGCAGTCCTCGTGGGGGCCTCTTAGGTTCCTACGAGCAGTACTTC
TRBJ1-1 | . | . | TRBV4-3 | CASSRPDRREAFF | TGCGCCAGCAGCCGGCCCGACAGGCGGGAAGCTTTCTTT
TRBJ2-2 | TRBD1 | once | TRBV30 | CAWGQGVGTGELFF | TGTGCCTGGGGACAGGGGGTTGGCACCGGGGAGCTGTTTTTT
TRBJ2-3 | . | . | TRBV18 | CASSPASTDTQYF | TGTGCCAGCTCACCTGCAAGCACAGATACGCAGTATTTT
TRBJ2-1 | TRBD1 | . | TRBV7-2 | CASSRTGRSYNEQFF | TGTGCCAGCAGCCGGACAGGGAGGTCCTACAATGAGCAGTTCTTC
TRBJ1-1 | . | . | TRBV11-3 | CASSLDREAWAFF | TGTGCCAGCAGCTTAGATCGGGAAGCGTGGGCTTTCTTT
TRBJ2-7 | . | . | TRBV6-6 | CASSPLYEQYF | TGTGCCAGCAGTCCCCTCTACGAGCAGTACTTC
TRBJ2-2 | TRBD2 | . | TRBV18 | CASSPPGLAGNTGELFF | TGTGCCAGCTCACCACCGGGACTAGCGGGAAACACCGGGGAGCTGTTTTTT
TRBJ1-2 | TRBD1 | . | TRBV30 | CAWSVLGGASYGYTF | TGTGCCTGGAGTGTACTAGGGGGCGCTTCCTATGGCTACACCTTC
TRBJ2-3 | . | . | TRBV18 | CASSPITGSTDTQYF | TGTGCCAGCTCACCAATCACGGGTAGCACAGATACGCAGTATTTT
TRBJ2-1 | TRBD2 | . | TRBV5-4 | CASSLRTSGDSYNEQFF | TGTGCCAGCAGCCTGCGCACTAGCGGGGACTCCTACAATGAGCAGTTCTTC
TRBJ1-2 | . | . | TRBV9 | CASSVDQGDYGYTF | TGTGCCAGCAGCGTAGATCAGGGAGACTATGGCTACACCTTC
TRBJ2-1 | . | . | TRBV7-8 | CASTYRVGNEQFF | TGTGCCAGCACCTACAGGGTCGGCAATGAGCAGTTCTTC
TRBJ2-7 | . | . | TRBV9 | CASSASSYEQYF | TGTGCCAGCAGCGCCTCCAGCTACGAGCAGTACTTC
TRBJ2-3 | TRBD2 | once | TRBV9 | CASTPVGGSADTQYF | TGTGCCAGCACTCCAGTGGGGGGGAGCGCAGATACGCAGTATTTT
TRBJ2-3 | . | . | TRBV19 | CASSTGLSTDTQYF | TGTGCCAGTAGTACAGGGCTTAGCACAGATACGCAGTATTTT
TRBJ2-3 | . | . | TRBV6-6 | CASSSAEPSTDTQYF | TGTGCCAGCAGTTCAGCGGAGCCCAGCACAGATACGCAGTATTTT
TRBJ1-1 | TRBD1 | . | TRBV6-5 | CASSYLTGETEAFF | TGTGCCAGCAGTTACTTAACAGGGGAGACTGAAGCTTTCTTT
TRBJ2-7 | . | . | TRBV30 | CAGMGGYNEQYF | TGTGCCGGGATGGGGGGCTACAACGAGCAGTACTTC
TRBJ1-2 | . | . | TRBV15 | CATSSLSRAPGHGYTF | TGTGCCACCAGCAGCCTTTCCAGGGCCCCGGGGCATGGCTACACCTTC
TRBJ1-5 | . | . | TRBV2 | CASSPGVGNQPQHF | TGTGCCAGCAGCCCCGGGGTGGGGAATCAGCCCCAGCATTTT
TRBJ2-7 | . | . | TRBV7-6 | CASSGAGILADRYEQYF | TGTGCCAGCAGCGGGGCGGGGATATTAGCGGACCGCTACGAGCAGTACTTC